This T cell receptor (beta chain) is drawn from a study of blood T cell repertoires in COVID-19. Overall study: COVID-19 samples collected from the United States, Italy and Spain covered acute and convalescent phases. In each case, the material was cDNA or gDNA derived from T cells, B-cell-depleted T cells, or PBMCs.

Authors' analysis steps: Nucleated cell number was recorded as an estimate derived from reference gene primer amplification. Using immunoSEQ multiplex PCR, the repertoire was profiled, and TCRdb retains in-frame clones only, with some absent. For V, J and clone size, that table is used; D and trimming come from the DNA. The data hold tens of thousands of clones, with more than 85% observed a single time. Germline V gene data show CDR1 as MDHEN and CDR2 as SYDVKM. With 3 bases clipped from V and 7 bases from J, the junction kept 1 base outside the gene matches. The length of the CDR3 is 13 residues. V and J are TRBV28 and TRBJ2-2; TRBD1 agrees at 8 bases. Specimen: peripheral blood. This receptor was obtained from a man between 65 and 79 years old with acute or convalescent COVID-19. The DNA of the CDR3 is TGTGCCAGCAGTTTCAGGGGGCGCGGGGAGCTGTTTTTT. Residues: CASSFRGRGELFF.